The present entry profiles one T cell receptor beta chain with its context. This sample was taken from a study of shared clonotypes between healthy human individuals. Produced via immunoSEQ multiplex PCR; TCRdb's table is partial and in-frame only. The table includes 520,000 or so clones, 79% detected once. The study enrolled healthy HIV-negative adults without recent acute infections or vaccinations as donors. Specimen: PBMCs. The sequence was obtained from a woman aged 40 to 55 in good health. Some clones in this sample may be carry-over from other donors' samples.

CDR3 amino acids: CASSRDGTSLYEQYF. CDR3 in DNA: TGTGCCAGCAGCCGCGATGGGACTAGCCTCTACGAGCAGTACTTC. This sequence joins TRBV6-4 and TRBJ2-7; 9 nucleotides match TRBD2. This CDR3 contains 15 residues. In germline, CDR1 is MRHNA, CDR2 SNTAGT. J lost 3 bases, V lost 6 bases, and 9 bases had no gene match.